This passage covers 9 T cell receptor beta chains from one sample sequenced in a study of OX40 agonist ivuxolimab in advanced cancers. Produced via immunoSEQ multiplex PCR; TCRdb's table is partial and in-frame only. Of 50,000 to 55,000 clones in the sample, more than 80% were seen once. This specimen consisted of CD4+ or CD8+ T cells sorted from blood, obtained in a trial of the OX40 agonist ivuxolimab. These receptors all stem from an adult with an advanced solid tumor such as melanoma, head and neck, liver or kidney cancer.

This clone was seen a single time. The chain carries TRBV19 and TRBJ2-5; 8 bases are shared with TRBD2. J lost 1 base, V lost 8 bases, and 9 bases had no gene match. CDR1 is LNHDA, CDR2 SQIVND, per germline (reference sequence). The CDR3 has 15 amino acids. The CDR3 here is CASSYGLAVQETQYF. DNA for the CDR3: TGTGCCAGTTCATACGGACTAGCAGTCCAAGAGACCCAGTACTTC. The full variable domain, in which reference TRBV19 and TRBJ2-5 provide the parts outside the CDR3, is DGGITQSPKYLFRKEGQNVTLSCEQNLNHDAMYWYRQDPGQGLRLIYYSQIVNDFQKGDIAEGYSVSREKKESFPLTVTSAQKNPTAFYLCASSYGLAVQETQYFGPGTRLLVL.

In its sample, this clone ranks as medium-sized. The chain employs TRBV7-9 and TRBJ1-1, with 8 positions matching TRBD1. Germline assignment: CDR1 SEHNR and CDR2 FQNEAQ (reference sequence). V was pared by 0 bases and J by 5 bases, with 5 bases of the junction left unmatched. CDR3 size: 15 residues. The CDR3 nucleotides read TGTGCCAGCAGCTTAGCATTCAGGGGGCGAACTGAAGCTTTCTTT. It specifies CASSLAFRGRTEAFF.

The chain employs TRBV2 and TRBJ1-1; D gene uncertain. V was trimmed by 0 bases and J by 5 bases, leaving 4 bases between them. The CDR3 is 12 residues long. Germline V lookup: CDR1 SNHLY, CDR2 FYNNEI. The chain's CDR3 is CASSEARTEAFF. In DNA, the CDR3 is TGTGCCAGCAGTGAAGCGCGAACTGAAGCTTTCTTT.

This clone was recorded once. The chain couples TRBV2 to TRBJ2-3; 7 positions agree with TRBD1. The CDR3 runs to 15 residues. CDR1 and CDR2 (germline): SNHLY, FYNNEI. Germline trimming cut 0 bases from V and 3 bases from J; bases unmatched to any gene: 3. CDR3 residues: CASSEARGLTDTQYF. CDR3 DNA sequence: TGTGCCAGCAGTGAAGCCAGGGGGTTAACAGATACGCAGTATTTT.

A few counts support this clone. V is TRBV9 and J is TRBJ2-1; D is possibly TRBD2 (6 bases). The CDR3 is made up of 15 amino acids. Germline V gene lookup returns CDR1 SGDLS and CDR2 YYNGEE. The ends were cut back, 2 bases at V and 7 bases at J, with 16 bases in the middle. The DNA for the CDR3 is TGTGCCAGCAGCGTCCGCGGGGATTATAGGAATGAGCAGTTCTTC. Translated, it gives CASSVRGDYRNEQFF. Full variable domain (outside the CDR3, taken from reference TRBV9 and TRBJ2-1): DSGVTQTPKHLITATGQRVTLRCSPRSGDLSVYWYQQSLDQGLQFLIQYYNGEERAKGNILERFSAQQFPDLHSELNLSSLELGDSALYFCASSVRGDYRNEQFFGPGTRLTVL.

This chain uses TRBV2 with TRBJ1-4; D unclear. V gave up 3 bases and J gave up 11 bases, with 7 bases separating them. CDR1 is SNHLY and CDR2 is FYNNEI in the germline V gene. This CDR3 is 11 amino acids long. The CDR3 protein is CASSEGRKLFF. Here the CDR3 DNA reads TGTGCCAGCAGTGAGGGTAGGAAACTGTTTTTT.

The V call is TRBV5-1, the J call TRBJ2-2, with D tentatively TRBD1 or TRBD2 (6 bases each). V was cut by 0 bases and J by 0 bases, with 12 bases left in between. Germline CDR1 and CDR2: SGHRS and YFSETQ. CDR3 length: 17 residues. CDR3 in amino acids: CASSLGGDTANTGELFF. The CDR3 nucleotides read TGCGCCAGCAGCTTGGGCGGGGACACCGCGAACACCGGGGAGCTGTTTTTT. The full variable domain, its missing parts supplied by reference TRBV5-1 and TRBJ2-2, is KAGVTQTPRYLIKTRGQQVTLSCSPISGHRSVSWYQQTPGQGLQFLFEYFSETQRNKGNFPGRFSGRQFSNSRSEMNVSTLELGDSALYLCASSLGGDTANTGELFFGEGSRLTVL.

The chain carries TRBV19 and TRBJ1-4, with unresolved D. This CDR3 has 14 amino acids. Trimming removed 3 bases from V and 2 bases from J, with 7 bases in between. Germline lookup yields CDR1 LNHDA and CDR2 SQIVND (reference sequence). CDR3 region: CASSMRQTNEKLFF. DNA of the CDR3: TGTGCCAGTAGTATGAGGCAGACTAATGAAAAACTGTTTTTT.

The sample holds a few counts of this clone. The chain employs TRBV10-3 and TRBJ2-1, with D perhaps given as TRBD1 or TRBD2 (6 bases each). The CDR3 spans 13 residues. V dropped 7 bases and J dropped 7 bases, with 14 bases sitting between them. Germline V gene sequence: CDR1 ENHRY, CDR2 SYGVKD. The CDR3 DNA follows: TGTGCCATCACCCCGGGGGCCGGGAATGAGCAGTTCTTC. Protein product: CAITPGAGNEQFF.